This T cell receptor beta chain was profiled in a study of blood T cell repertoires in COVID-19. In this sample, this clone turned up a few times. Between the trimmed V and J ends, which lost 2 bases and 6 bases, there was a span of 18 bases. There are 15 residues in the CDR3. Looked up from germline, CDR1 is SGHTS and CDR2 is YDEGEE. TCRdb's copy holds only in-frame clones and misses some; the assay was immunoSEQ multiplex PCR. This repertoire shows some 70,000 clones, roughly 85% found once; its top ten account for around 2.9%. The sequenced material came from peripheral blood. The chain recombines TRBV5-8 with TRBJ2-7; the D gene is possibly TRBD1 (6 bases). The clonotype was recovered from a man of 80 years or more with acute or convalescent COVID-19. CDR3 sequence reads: CASSFWGRQPSEQYF. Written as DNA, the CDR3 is TGTGCCAGCAGCTTTTGGGGGCGGCAACCCTCCGAGCAGTACTTC.